A single sample gave rise to the 3 T cell receptor beta chains below, sequenced in a study of T-cell memory formation after mild COVID-19. TCRdb recomputed calls from the 5' RACE reads with MiXCR, one row per CDR3 protein. The sample has 380,000 or so distinct CDR3 sequences; roughly an eighth are singletons. Sequenced material: PBMCs or a T cell subset sorted from them (not recorded which). These receptors were obtained from a man aged 18-30 years who had mild COVID-19 (a few samples of this study predate the infection). Cell type and time point are not known.

This clonotype has a handful of counts. The V call is TRBV12-5, the J call TRBJ2-7; 8 nucleotides align to TRBD1. Germline CDR1 LGHNT, CDR2 FRNRAP. V gave up 5 bases and J gave up 7 bases; unmatched junction bases: 10. This CDR3 comprises 14 residues. The CDR3 is CASGPGTGVLEQYF. The CDR3 DNA is TGTGCTAGTGGTCCCGGGACAGGTGTATTAGAGCAGTACTTC.

This clonotype appeared a few times. The V gene is TRBV25-1, the J gene TRBJ2-5; D possibly corresponds to TRBD1 (6 bases). The CDR3 has 14 residues. Germline assignment: CDR1 MGHDK and CDR2 SYGVNS. Between the trimmed V and J ends, which lost 3 bases and 7 bases, there was a span of 15 bases. The CDR3 sequence is CASSEGNRGGTQYF. DNA for the CDR3: TGTGCCAGCAGTGAGGGCAACCGAGGGGGGACCCAGTACTTC.

The CDR3 nucleotides read TGCAGTGCGGACGGACTGGTAAACACTGAAGCTTTCTTT. Translating gives CSADGLVNTEAFF. The chain carries TRBV20-1 and TRBJ1-1; D is ambiguous. The V end was cut by 6 bases, the J end by 2 bases, with 13 bases between. CDR1 is DFQATT, CDR2 SNEGSKA, per germline (reference sequence). CDR3 length: 13 residues.